This paragraph covers one TCR beta chain sequence. As yet, its antigen is unknown. The sample comes from a study of T cells expressing NK-cell markers. Study context: One of eight sequenced donors was HCMV-seronegative; the other seven were seropositive.

Study-wide findings and caveats: About 6 donors had dominant NKG2C+ clonotypes that comprised about 1.0-7.5% of their CD8+ T cells.

CDR3 size: 14 residues. Germline assignment: CDR1 SGHRS and CDR2 YFSETQ. Making the TCR beta cDNA relied on 5'RACE template switching with UMIs. After re-calling the 5' RACE reads, TCRdb lists one entry per CDR3 protein, DNA absent. The listing records under 600,000 distinct CDR3 sequences. This chain links TRBV5-1 with TRBJ2-5. Sequencing input: blood T cells: a sorted CD56 or NKG2C T cell subset, CD4+ or CD8+ T cells, or bulk PBMC T cells (not recorded which). The clonotype was recovered from a woman aged 45-65 years in good health. CDR3 sequence: CASSLSLAKETQYF.